The rows below give T cell receptor beta chains drawn from one sample of a study of blood T cell repertoires in COVID-19. Assay: immunoSEQ multiplex PCR; the TCRdb copy retains only in-frame clones and omits some. This sample has 350,000 or so clones, with about 90% found just once. Sequencing used peripheral blood. The receptor set was obtained from a woman in her 30s with COVID-19, enrolled during active disease. Both conserved end residues are part of each CDR3. The order of the fields is V gene, J gene, CDR3 protein.

V gene: TRBV5-1; J gene: TRBJ2-6; CDR3 protein: CASESGSGANVLTF
V gene: TRBV3-1/TRBV3-2; J gene: TRBJ2-7; CDR3 protein: CASSNGLAGAYEQYF
V gene: TRBV19; J gene: TRBJ2-5; CDR3 protein: CASSIGTEQETQYF
V gene: TRBV2; J gene: TRBJ1-1; CDR3 protein: CASSEVNGQAFF
V gene: TRBV19; J gene: TRBJ1-1; CDR3 protein: CASSINPGNTEAFF
V gene: TRBV6-4; J gene: TRBJ1-2; CDR3 protein: CASRQTGGDYGYTF
V gene: TRBV30; J gene: TRBJ1-2; CDR3 protein: CAWSVPDRGYGYTF
V gene: TRBV2; J gene: TRBJ2-5; CDR3 protein: CASSEALPTGGSETQYF
V gene: TRBV4-1; J gene: TRBJ2-1; CDR3 protein: CASSQRKLQGDNEQFF
V gene: TRBV18; J gene: TRBJ1-2; CDR3 protein: CASSPGRGQENGYTF
V gene: TRBV6-2/TRBV6-3; J gene: TRBJ1-2; CDR3 protein: CASSYGGSSNYGYTF
V gene: TRBV19; J gene: TRBJ2-5; CDR3 protein: CASGRQGVQETQYF
V gene: TRBV19; J gene: TRBJ1-3; CDR3 protein: CASSMGQTSGNTIYF
V gene: TRBV6-2/TRBV6-3; J gene: TRBJ2-5; CDR3 protein: CASSDPGLGVETQYF
V gene: TRBV15; J gene: TRBJ1-2; CDR3 protein: CATSSETGFHGYTF
V gene: TRBV6-1; J gene: TRBJ1-3; CDR3 protein: CASSEMTVSGNTIYF
V gene: TRBV19; J gene: TRBJ2-5; CDR3 protein: CASSPQRTGVETQYF
V gene: TRBV15; J gene: TRBJ2-7; CDR3 protein: CATSRGSAGGGNYEQYF
V gene: TRBV24-1; J gene: TRBJ1-2; CDR3 protein: CATSRETESRGYTF
V gene: TRBV7-2; J gene: TRBJ1-6; CDR3 protein: CASSLDSNSPLHF
V gene: TRBV18; J gene: TRBJ2-1; CDR3 protein: CASSPPAAPSSYNEQFF
V gene: TRBV15; J gene: TRBJ2-1; CDR3 protein: CATSRGRTSGSYEQFF
V gene: TRBV5-8; J gene: TRBJ2-7; CDR3 protein: CASQQGPYEQYF
V gene: TRBV19; J gene: TRBJ2-1; CDR3 protein: CASSYTSGRSPLRYNEQFF
V gene: TRBV5-4; J gene: TRBJ1-2; CDR3 protein: CASSLRQGANEGYTF
V gene: TRBV7-2; J gene: TRBJ2-5; CDR3 protein: CASSLFPRGGGQETQYF
V gene: TRBV3-1/TRBV3-2; J gene: TRBJ2-2; CDR3 protein: CASSLLAGVDGELFF
V gene: TRBV30; J gene: TRBJ1-2; CDR3 protein: CAVRQGENYGYTF
V gene: TRBV10-2; J gene: TRBJ2-4; CDR3 protein: CASSELGTGGAKNIQYF
V gene: TRBV7-2; J gene: TRBJ1-2; CDR3 protein: CASSPVGEGYGYTF
V gene: TRBV25-1; J gene: TRBJ1-2; CDR3 protein: CASSDDRGGYTF
V gene: TRBV30; J gene: TRBJ2-1; CDR3 protein: CAWSLWTSRNEQFF
V gene: TRBV12-3/TRBV12-4; J gene: TRBJ2-3; CDR3 protein: CASSSRGRDTQYF
V gene: TRBV7-2; J gene: TRBJ1-2; CDR3 protein: CASTTTGTAYGYTF
V gene: TRBV19; J gene: TRBJ2-6; CDR3 protein: CASAGSGANVLTF
V gene: TRBV9; J gene: TRBJ2-3; CDR3 protein: CASSVAGAGGADTQYF
V gene: TRBV5-1; J gene: TRBJ2-7; CDR3 protein: CASSLRDRGHYEQYF
V gene: TRBV5-1; J gene: TRBJ2-7; CDR3 protein: CASSLGQGAYEQYF
V gene: TRBV28; J gene: TRBJ1-5; CDR3 protein: CASSRDNSNQPQHF
V gene: TRBV6-5; J gene: TRBJ1-4; CDR3 protein: CASSYRDWNEKLFF
V gene: TRBV5-1; J gene: TRBJ1-5; CDR3 protein: CASSPYPPGGGQPQHF
V gene: TRBV12-3/TRBV12-4; J gene: TRBJ1-2; CDR3 protein: CASSFRGDYGYTF
V gene: TRBV18; J gene: TRBJ2-5; CDR3 protein: CASSPTGIETQYF
V gene: TRBV7-8; J gene: TRBJ2-7; CDR3 protein: CASSRPGGREEQYF
V gene: TRBV5-5; J gene: TRBJ1-4; CDR3 protein: CASSLGQTNEKLFF
V gene: TRBV6-6; J gene: TRBJ2-5; CDR3 protein: CASRRGQVAETQYF
V gene: TRBV6-5; J gene: TRBJ1-5; CDR3 protein: CASSHGQGGNQPQHF
V gene: TRBV29-1; J gene: TRBJ2-1; CDR3 protein: CSVAPPSGSSYEQFF
V gene: TRBV5-1; J gene: TRBJ2-2; CDR3 protein: CASSVTVTGELFF
V gene: TRBV28; J gene: TRBJ2-1; CDR3 protein: CASNEGSYNEQFF
V gene: TRBV30; J gene: TRBJ1-6; CDR3 protein: CAWSTGTGVGSPLHF
V gene: TRBV6-6; J gene: TRBJ2-1; CDR3 protein: CASSYKGIHNEQFF
V gene: TRBV7-2; J gene: TRBJ2-7; CDR3 protein: CASSLMFGTERGQYF
V gene: TRBV28; J gene: TRBJ2-1; CDR3 protein: CASSSPRPDRDIRESYNEQFF
V gene: TRBV28; J gene: TRBJ2-1; CDR3 protein: CASRLGLAGEQFF